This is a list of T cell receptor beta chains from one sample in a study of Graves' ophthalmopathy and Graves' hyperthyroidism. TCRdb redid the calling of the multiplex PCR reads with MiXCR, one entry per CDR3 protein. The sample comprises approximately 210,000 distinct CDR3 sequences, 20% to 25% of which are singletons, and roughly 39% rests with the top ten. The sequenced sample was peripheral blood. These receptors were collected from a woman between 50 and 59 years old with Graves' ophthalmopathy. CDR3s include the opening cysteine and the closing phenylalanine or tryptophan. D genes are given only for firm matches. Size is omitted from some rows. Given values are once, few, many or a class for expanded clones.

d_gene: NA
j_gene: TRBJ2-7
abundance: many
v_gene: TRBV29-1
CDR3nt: TGCAGCGTTGAGGTAGGCGGAAGCGAGCAGTACTTC
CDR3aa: CSVEVGGSEQYF

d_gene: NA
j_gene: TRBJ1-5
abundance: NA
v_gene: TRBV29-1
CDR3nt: TGCAGCGTTGCAGGGGACGGCAATCAGCCCCAGCATTTT
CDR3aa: CSVAGDGNQPQHF

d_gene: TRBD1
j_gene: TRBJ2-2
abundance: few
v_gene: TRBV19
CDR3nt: TGTGCCAGTAGTACGCTACCGGGACAGGGAGGCACCGGGGAGCTGTTTTTT
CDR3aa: CASSTLPGQGGTGELFF

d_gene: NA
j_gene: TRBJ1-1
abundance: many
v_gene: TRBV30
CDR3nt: TGTGCCTGGATAAGGAGGGCTGAAGCTTTCTTT
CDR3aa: CAWIRRAEAFF

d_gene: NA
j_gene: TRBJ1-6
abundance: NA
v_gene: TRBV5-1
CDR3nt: TGCGCCAGCAGCTTCAACGGGGGAGATAATTCACCCCTCCACTTT
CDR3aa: CASSFNGGDNSPLHF

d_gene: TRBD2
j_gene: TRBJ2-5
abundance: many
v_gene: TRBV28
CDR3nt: TGTGCCAGCAGTTCACCCTCTAATAGCGGGAGCGGGACCCAGTACTTC
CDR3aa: CASSSPSNSGSGTQYF

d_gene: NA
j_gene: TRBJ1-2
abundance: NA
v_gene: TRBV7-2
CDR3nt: TGTGCCAGCAGCTTCGACGAAAACTATGGCTACACCTTC
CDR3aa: CASSFDENYGYTF

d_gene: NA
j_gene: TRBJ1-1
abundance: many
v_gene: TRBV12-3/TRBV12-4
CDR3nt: TGTGCCAGCAGCTCTATGAACACTGAAGCTTTCTTT
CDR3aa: CASSSMNTEAFF

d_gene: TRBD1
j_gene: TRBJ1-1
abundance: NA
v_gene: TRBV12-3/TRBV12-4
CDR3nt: TGTGCCAGCACCCCAGGGCAGGACAGGGCCTTTAAGAACACTGAAGCTTTCTTT
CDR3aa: CASTPGQDRAFKNTEAFF

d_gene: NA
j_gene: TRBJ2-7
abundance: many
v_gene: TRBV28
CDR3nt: TGTGCCAGCAGTTTCGGCAGGAGCTCCTACGAGCAGTACTTC
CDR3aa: CASSFGRSSYEQYF

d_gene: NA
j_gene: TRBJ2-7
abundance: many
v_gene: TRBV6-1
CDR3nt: TGTGCCAGCACCCCACCCGGCCCGGGTCCCTACGAGCAGTACTTC
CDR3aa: CASTPPGPGPYEQYF

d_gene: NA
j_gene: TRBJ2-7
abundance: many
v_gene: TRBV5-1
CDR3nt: TGCGCCAGCAGCCGCTCTGGCGGCTCCTACGAGCAGTACTTC
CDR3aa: CASSRSGGSYEQYF

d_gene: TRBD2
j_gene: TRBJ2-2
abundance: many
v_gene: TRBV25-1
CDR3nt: TGTGCCAGCAGTGACCCTCCGGGACTAGCGGGAGGCACCGGGGAGCTGTTTTTT
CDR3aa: CASSDPPGLAGGTGELFF

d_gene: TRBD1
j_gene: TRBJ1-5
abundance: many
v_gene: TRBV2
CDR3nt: TGTGCCAGCAGCGGACAGGGGGCCTCTAATCAGCCCCAGCATTTT
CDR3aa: CASSGQGASNQPQHF

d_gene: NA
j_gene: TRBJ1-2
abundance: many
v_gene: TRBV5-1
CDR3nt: TGCGCCAGCAGCTGGGACGGTGCTAACTATGGCTACACCTTC
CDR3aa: CASSWDGANYGYTF

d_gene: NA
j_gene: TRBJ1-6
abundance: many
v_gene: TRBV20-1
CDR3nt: TGCAGTGCGAACTCGCCGGGACGCGAAAATTCACCCCTCCACTTT
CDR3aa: CSANSPGRENSPLHF

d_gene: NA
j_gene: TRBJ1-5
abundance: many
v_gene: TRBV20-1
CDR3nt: TGCAGTGCTGAGAAGTTGCCGAGGACCCAGCATTTT
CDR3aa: CSAEKLPRTQHF

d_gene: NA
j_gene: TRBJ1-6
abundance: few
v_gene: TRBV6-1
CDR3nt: TGTGCCACCCAGGGACTCATTGGTTCACCCCTCCACTTT
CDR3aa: CATQGLIGSPLHF

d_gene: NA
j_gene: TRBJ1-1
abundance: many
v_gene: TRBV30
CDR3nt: TGTGCCTGGACTTTGTCGGGTTGGGGGGAAGCTTTCTTT
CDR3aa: CAWTLSGWGEAFF

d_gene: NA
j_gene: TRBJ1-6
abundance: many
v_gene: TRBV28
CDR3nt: TGTGCCAGCACCCGGACAGCCCTTAATTCACCCCTCCACTTT
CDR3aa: CASTRTALNSPLHF

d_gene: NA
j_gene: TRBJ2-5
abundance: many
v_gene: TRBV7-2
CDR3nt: TGTGCCAGCAGCCCCCGTGGGAGCCAAGAGACCCAGTACTTC
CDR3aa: CASSPRGSQETQYF

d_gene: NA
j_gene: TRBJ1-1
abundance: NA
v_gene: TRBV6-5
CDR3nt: TGTGCCAGCAGTTACCGCGACGGCGGCAGCGAAGCTTTCTTT
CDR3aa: CASSYRDGGSEAFF

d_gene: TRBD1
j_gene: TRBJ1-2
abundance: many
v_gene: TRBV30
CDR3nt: TGTGCCTGGGGCGGGACAGGGACCTATGGCTACACCTTC
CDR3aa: CAWGGTGTYGYTF